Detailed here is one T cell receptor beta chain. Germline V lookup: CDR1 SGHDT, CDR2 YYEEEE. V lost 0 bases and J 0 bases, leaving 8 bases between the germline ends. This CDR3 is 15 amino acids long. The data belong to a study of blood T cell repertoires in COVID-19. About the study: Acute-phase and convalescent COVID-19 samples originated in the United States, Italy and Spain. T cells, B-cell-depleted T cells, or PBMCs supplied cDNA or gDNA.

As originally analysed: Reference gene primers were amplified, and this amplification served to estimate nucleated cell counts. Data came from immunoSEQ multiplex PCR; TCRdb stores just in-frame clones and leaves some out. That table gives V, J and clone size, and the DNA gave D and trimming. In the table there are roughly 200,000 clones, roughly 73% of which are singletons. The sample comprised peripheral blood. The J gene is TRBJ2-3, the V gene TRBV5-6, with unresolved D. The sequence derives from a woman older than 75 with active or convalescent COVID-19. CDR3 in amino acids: CASSLVATSTDTQYF. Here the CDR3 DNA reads TGTGCCAGCAGCTTGGTAGCTACTAGCACAGATACGCAGTATTTT.